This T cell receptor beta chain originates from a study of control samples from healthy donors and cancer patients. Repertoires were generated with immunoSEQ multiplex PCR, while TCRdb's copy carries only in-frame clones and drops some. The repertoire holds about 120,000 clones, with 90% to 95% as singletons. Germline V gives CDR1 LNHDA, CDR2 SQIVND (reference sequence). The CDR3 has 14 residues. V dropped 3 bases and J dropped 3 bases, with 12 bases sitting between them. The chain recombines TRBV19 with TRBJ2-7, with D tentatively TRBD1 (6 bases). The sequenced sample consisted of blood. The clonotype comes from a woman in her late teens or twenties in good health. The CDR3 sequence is CASSIKDRLYEQYF. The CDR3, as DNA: TGTGCCAGTAGTATCAAGGACAGACTCTACGAGCAGTACTTC.